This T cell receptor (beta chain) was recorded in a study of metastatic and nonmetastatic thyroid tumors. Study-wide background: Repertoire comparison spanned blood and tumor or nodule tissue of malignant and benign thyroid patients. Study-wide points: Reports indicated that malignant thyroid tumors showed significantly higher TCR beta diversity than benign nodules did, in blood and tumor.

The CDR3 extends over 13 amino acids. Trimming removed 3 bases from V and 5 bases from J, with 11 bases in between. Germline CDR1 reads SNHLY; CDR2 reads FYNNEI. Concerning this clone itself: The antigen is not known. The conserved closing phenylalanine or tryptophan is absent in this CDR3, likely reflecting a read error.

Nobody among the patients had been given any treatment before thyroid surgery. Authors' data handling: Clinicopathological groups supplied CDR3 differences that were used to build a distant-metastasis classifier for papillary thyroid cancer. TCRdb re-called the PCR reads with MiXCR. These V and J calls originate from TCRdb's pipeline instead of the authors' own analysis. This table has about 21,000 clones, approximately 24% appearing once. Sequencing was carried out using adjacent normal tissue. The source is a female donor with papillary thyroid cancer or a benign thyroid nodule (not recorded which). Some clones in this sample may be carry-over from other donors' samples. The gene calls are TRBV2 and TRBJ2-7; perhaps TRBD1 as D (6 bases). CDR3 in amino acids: CASSEQGMNEQYS. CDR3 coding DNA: TGTGCCAGCAGTGAGCAGGGGATGAACGAGCAGTACTCC.